The T cell receptor beta chain described here comes from a study of patients and donors after allogeneic stem cell transplantation. This CDR3 has 16 residues. CDR1 and CDR2 from the germline V gene are LGHNT and FRNRAP. V gave up 0 bases and J gave up 2 bases, with 10 bases separating them. TCRdb analysed the RT-PCR reads with MiXCR anew, one entry per CDR3 protein. The sample has about 410,000 distinct CDR3 sequences; 16% are singletons. The sample consisted of blood, either unsorted or a sorted T cell fraction (not recorded which). The source is a human donor who was either an allogeneic HSCT recipient or a stem cell or donor lymphocyte infusion donor (not recorded which). It is not recorded whose cells these are; they may come from a transplant donor. The V and J genes are TRBV12-5 and TRBJ2-2; D may correspond to TRBD1 or TRBD2 (5 bases each). CDR3: CASGLVPGPNTGELFF. The CDR3 nucleotides read TGTGCTAGTGGTTTGGTACCGGGACCAAACACCGGGGAGCTGTTTTTT.